The clone carrying this TCR beta chain has a handful of counts. Trimming removed 4 bases from V and 0 bases from J, with 9 bases in between. This CDR3 has 13 residues. CDR1 and CDR2 from the germline V gene are SQVTM and ANQGSEA. Combining a sample-barcoded 5' primer with a J-beta primer mix, a second PCR ran for 7 to 11 cycles. MiXCR, run by TCRdb on the 5' RACE reads, gives a single entry per CDR3 protein. The table lists 1.5 million to 2 million distinct CDR3 sequences, around 35% of them singletons. This sample stems from a study of blood T cells in healthy people across ages. J is TRBJ1-1 and V is TRBV29-1; D remains unclear. Sequenced material: blood. This TCR came from a woman in her 30s in good health. CDR3 nucleotide sequence: TGCAGCGTTGTCAATCAGCTGAACACTGAAGCTTTCTTT. The encoded protein is CSVVNQLNTEAFF.